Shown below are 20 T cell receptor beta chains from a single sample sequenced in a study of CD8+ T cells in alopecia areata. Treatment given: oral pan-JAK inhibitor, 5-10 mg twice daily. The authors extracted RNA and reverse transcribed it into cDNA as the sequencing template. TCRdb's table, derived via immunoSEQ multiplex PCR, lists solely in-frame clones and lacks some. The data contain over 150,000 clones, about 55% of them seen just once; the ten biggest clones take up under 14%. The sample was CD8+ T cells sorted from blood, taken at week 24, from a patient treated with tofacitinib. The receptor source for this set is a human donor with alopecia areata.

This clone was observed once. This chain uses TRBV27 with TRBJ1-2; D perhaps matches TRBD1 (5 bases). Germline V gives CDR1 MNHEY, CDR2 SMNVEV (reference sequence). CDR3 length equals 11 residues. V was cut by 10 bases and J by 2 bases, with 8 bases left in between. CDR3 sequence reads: CATRENYGYTF. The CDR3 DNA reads TGTGCCACCAGGGAGAACTATGGCTACACCTTC.

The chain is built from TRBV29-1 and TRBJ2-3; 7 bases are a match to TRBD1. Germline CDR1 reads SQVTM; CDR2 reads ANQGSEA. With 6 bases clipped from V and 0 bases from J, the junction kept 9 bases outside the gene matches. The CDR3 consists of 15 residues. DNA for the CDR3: TGCAGCGTCCACCGGGACAGCCCTAGCACAGATACGCAGTATTTT. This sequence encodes CSVHRDSPSTDTQYF.

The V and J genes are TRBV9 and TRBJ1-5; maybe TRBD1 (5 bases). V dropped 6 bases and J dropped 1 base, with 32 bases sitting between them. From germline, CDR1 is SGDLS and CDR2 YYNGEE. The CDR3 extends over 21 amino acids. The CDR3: CASNPSVAQGRGKRSNQPQHF. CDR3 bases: TGTGCCAGCAACCCCTCTGTAGCTCAGGGACGGGGGAAAAGGAGCAATCAGCCCCAGCATTTT.

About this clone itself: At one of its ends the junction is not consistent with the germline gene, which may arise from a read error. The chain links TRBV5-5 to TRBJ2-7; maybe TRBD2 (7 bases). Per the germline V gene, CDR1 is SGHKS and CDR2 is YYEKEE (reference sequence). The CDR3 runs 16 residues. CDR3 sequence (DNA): TGCGCCAGCAGCCAAGGTTCGGGGGGCCGGTTATCCGAGCAGTACTTC. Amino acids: CASSQGSGGRLSEQYF.

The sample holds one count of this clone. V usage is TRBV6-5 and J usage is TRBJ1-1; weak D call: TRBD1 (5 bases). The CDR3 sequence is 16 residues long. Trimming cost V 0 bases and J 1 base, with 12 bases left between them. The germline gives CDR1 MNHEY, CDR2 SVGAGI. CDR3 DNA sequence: TGTGCCAGCAGTTACTCGGCGTTCGGACAGAACACTGAAGCTTTCTTT. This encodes CASSYSAFGQNTEAFF.

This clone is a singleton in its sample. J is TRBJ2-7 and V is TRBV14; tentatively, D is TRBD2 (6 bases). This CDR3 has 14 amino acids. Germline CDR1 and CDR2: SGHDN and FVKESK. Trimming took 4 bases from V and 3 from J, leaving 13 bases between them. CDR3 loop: CASSPLMRDYEQYF. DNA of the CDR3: TGTGCCAGCAGCCCACTCATGCGGGACTACGAGCAGTACTTC.

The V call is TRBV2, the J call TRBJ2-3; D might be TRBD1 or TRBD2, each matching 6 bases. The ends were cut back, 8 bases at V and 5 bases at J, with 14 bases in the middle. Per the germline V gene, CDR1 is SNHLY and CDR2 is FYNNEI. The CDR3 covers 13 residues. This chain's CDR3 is CASEGGPGDTQYF. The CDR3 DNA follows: TGTGCCAGCGAAGGGGGGCCAGGAGATACGCAGTATTTT.

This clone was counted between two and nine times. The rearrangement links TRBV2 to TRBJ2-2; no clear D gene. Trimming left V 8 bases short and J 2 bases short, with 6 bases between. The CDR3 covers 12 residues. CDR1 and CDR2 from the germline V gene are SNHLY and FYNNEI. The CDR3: CASGPNTGELFF. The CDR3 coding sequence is TGTGCCAGCGGGCCCAACACCGGGGAGCTGTTTTTT.

CDR3 nucleotide sequence: TGCGCCAGCAGCCAAGCGATAACGACGGCTCGGGATACGCAGTATTTT. This codes for CASSQAITTARDTQYF. The chain uses TRBV4-3 and TRBJ2-3; D gene unclear. V was trimmed by 1 base and J by 6 bases, leaving 17 bases between them. This CDR3 has 16 residues. Germline CDR1 is LGHNA and CDR2 is YSLEER.

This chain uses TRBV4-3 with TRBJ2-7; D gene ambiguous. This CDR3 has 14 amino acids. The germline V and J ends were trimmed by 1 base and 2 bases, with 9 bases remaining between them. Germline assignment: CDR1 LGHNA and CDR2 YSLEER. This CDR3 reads CASSQGPGTYEQYF. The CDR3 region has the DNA TGCGCCAGCAGCCAAGGACCAGGAACCTACGAGCAGTACTTC.

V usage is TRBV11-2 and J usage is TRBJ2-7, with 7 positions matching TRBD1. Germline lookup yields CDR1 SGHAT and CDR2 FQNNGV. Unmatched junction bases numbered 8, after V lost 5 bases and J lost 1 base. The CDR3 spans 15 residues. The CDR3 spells CASSDRTGASYEQYF. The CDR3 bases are TGTGCCAGCAGCGACCGGACAGGAGCTTCCTACGAGCAGTACTTC.

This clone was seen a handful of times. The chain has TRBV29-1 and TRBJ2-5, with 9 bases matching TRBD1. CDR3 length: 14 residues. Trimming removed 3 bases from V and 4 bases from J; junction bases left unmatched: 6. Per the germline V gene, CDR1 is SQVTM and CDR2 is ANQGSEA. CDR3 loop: CSVDKQGAGETQYF. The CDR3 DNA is TGCAGCGTTGACAAACAGGGGGCGGGAGAGACCCAGTACTTC. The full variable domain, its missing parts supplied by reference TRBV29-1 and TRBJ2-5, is SAVISQKPSRDICQRGTSLTIQCQVDSQVTMMFWYRQQPGQSLTLIATANQGSEATYESGFVIDKFPISRPNLTFSTLTVSNMSPEDSSIYLCSVDKQGAGETQYFGPGTRLLVL.

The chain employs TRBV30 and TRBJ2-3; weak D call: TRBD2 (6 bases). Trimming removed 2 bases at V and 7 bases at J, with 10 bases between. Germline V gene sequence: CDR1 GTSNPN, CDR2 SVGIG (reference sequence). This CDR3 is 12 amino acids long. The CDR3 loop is CAWSLGRYTQYF. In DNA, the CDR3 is TGTGCCTGGAGTTTGGGGAGGTATACGCAGTATTTT.

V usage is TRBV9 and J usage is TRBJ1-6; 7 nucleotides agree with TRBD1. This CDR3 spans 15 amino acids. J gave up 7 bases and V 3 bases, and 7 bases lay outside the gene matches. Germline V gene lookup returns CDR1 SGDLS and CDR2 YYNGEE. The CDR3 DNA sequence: TGTGCCAGCAGCGCACCGGGACAGCAGAATTCACCCCTCCACTTT. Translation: CASSAPGQQNSPLHF.

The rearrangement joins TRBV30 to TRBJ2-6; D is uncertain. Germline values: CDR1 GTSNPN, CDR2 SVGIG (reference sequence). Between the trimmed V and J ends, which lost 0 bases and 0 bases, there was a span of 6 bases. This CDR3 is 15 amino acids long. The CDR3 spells CAWSVQTSGANVLTF. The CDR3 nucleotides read TGTGCCTGGAGTGTACAAACCTCTGGGGCCAACGTCCTGACTTTC. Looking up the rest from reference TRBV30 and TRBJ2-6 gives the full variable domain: SQTIHQWPATLVQPVGSPLSLECTVEGTSNPNLYWYRQAAGRGLQLLFYSVGIGQISSEVPQNLSASRPQDRQFILSSKKLLLSDSGFYLCAWSVQTSGANVLTFGAGSRLTVL.

CDR3 bases: TGTGCCAGCAGTGGACAGGGAAGCACCGGGGAGCTGTTTTTT. Amino acids: CASSGQGSTGELFF. The chain couples TRBV25-1 to TRBJ2-2; 7 bases match TRBD1. Losses at the gene ends were 4 bases for V and 4 bases for J; bases not matched to a gene: 3. The CDR3 contains 14 residues. The germline CDR1 and CDR2 sequences are MGHDK and SYGVNS.

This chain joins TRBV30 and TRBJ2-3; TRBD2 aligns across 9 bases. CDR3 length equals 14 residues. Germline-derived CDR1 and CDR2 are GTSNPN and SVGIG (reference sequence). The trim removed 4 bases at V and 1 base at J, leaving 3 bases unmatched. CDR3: CAWIAGVGTDTQYF. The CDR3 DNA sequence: TGTGCCTGGATAGCGGGGGTGGGCACAGATACGCAGTATTTT.

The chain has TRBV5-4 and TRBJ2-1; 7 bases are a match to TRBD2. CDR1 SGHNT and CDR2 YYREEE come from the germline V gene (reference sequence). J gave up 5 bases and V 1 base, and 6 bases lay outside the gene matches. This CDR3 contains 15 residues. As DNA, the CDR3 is TGTGCCAGCAGCTTGTTCGCAGCGGGAAACAATGAGCAGTTCTTC. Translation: CASSLFAAGNNEQFF. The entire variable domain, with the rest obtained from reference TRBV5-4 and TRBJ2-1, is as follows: ETGVTQSPTHLIKTRGQQVTLRCSSQSGHNTVSWYQQALGQGPQFIFQYYREEENGRGNFPPRFSGLQFPNYSSELNVNALELDDSALYLCASSLFAAGNNEQFFGPGTRLTVL.

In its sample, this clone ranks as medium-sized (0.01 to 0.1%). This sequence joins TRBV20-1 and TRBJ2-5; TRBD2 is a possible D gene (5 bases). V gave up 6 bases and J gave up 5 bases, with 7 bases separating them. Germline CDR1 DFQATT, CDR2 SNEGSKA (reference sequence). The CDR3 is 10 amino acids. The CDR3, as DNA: TGCAGTGCCGCGGGTGAGACCCAGTACTTC. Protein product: CSAAGETQYF.

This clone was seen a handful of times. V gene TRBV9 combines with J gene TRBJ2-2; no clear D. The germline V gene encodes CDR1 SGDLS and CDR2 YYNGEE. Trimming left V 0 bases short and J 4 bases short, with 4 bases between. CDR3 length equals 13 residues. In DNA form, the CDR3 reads TGTGCCAGCAGCGTAGTGAGCACCGGGGAGCTGTTTTTT. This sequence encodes CASSVVSTGELFF.